This T cell receptor (beta chain) was captured by sequencing in a study of cytomegalovirus exposure and HLA in healthy donors. Study-wide findings and caveats: A link between a missense DCLRE1C variant and TCR beta V- and J-gene trimming emerged from a later analysis. Researchers reported that a few CMV-associated chains were confirmed in vitro as CMV antigen-specific.

In the PCR, 60 Vbeta and 13 Jbeta primers were used. The table came from immunoSEQ multiplex PCR; TCRdb's copy has only in-frame clones and leaves some out. The sample has around 83,000 clones; around 80% are singletons. Germline V gene sequence: CDR1 LNHNV, CDR2 YYDKDF (reference sequence). V was cut by 0 bases and J by 5 bases, with 10 bases left in between. This CDR3 comprises 14 residues. A remark on this clone: Its target is not known.

This receptor was obtained from a male donor in good health and CMV-seropositive. The sequenced material came from PBMCs. The chain is built from TRBV15 and TRBJ2-5; unclear D gene. The CDR3 region is CATSRDGGVETQYF. For the CDR3, the DNA is TGTGCCACCAGCAGAGATGGCGGAGTTGAGACCCAGTACTTC.